This record covers a single TCR beta chain. The antigen remains unidentified. This specimen belongs to a study of OX40 agonist ivuxolimab in advanced cancers. Study summary: Ivuxolimab, which patients received intravenously every 2 weeks, was dosed at 0.01 to 10 mg/kg. Study-level results: Normalized expansion of T-cell clones was also low for some nonresponders.

Patients were ruled out by autoimmune disease history or systemic immunosuppression. Researchers took blood at baseline, on cycle 4 day 1, and on cycle 7 day 1. After removal of 6 bases from V and 4 bases from J, the junction contained 8 bases not matched to a gene. This CDR3 is built from 16 residues. The V gene's germline CDR1 is MDHEN and CDR2 SYDVKM. Profiling relied on immunoSEQ multiplex PCR, and the TCRdb table lists in-frame clones only, not all of them. The table includes around 80,000 clones, roughly four fifths detected once. The J gene is TRBJ2-5, the V gene TRBV28; 13 positions match TRBD2. The sequenced sample was CD4+ or CD8+ T cells sorted from blood, obtained in a trial of the OX40 agonist ivuxolimab. This TCR derives from an adult with an advanced solid tumor such as melanoma, head and neck, liver or kidney cancer. CDR3 protein: CASSTSLAGGRETQYF. The CDR3 coding sequence is TGTGCCAGCAGCACATCACTAGCGGGGGGGAGAGAGACCCAGTACTTC.